This record concerns one TCR beta chain sequence. Its specific antigen is unknown. No base qualities exist here, and no much larger clone lies one base off it. Evidence of autoimmunity was present in all CD3G-deficient patients, and the autoimmunity was more severe in two of the patients. At the time of testing, the patients were between 2 and 39 years old, and their CD4+ and CD8+ T cells had reduced naive proportions and increased memory proportions. CD4+ cells were FACS-sorted into CD25-high CD127-low regulatory T cells and CD25-low CD127-high conventional CD4+ T cells. The patient group comprised about 6 individuals with CD3G deficiency. Patient samples and clinical data were obtained from an international physician network spanning the United States, Europe and Asia. Ficoll density separation was used to isolate peripheral blood mononuclear cells. This sample was taken from a study of regulatory T cells (dated by TCRdb to 2017 to 2018). Concerning the study at large: Between CD3G-deficient patients and healthy controls, the study compared T-cell receptor beta repertoires in sorted regulatory T cells, conventional CD4+ T cells and CD8+ T cells.

Beyond this particular receptor, the publication reports: Reduced Shannon diversity was observed in regulatory T cells from CD3G-deficient patients compared with autologous conventional CD4+ cells and with control regulatory T cells. In patients, repertoires had restricted unique TRB V-J pairs and skewed V and J gene usage, with regulatory T cells showing the most marked changes. Regulatory T-cell repertoire restriction was found to vary between patients and was most prominent in the two patients with the most severe autoimmunity. Regulatory T-cell samples from patients gave roughly tenfold fewer unique productive TRB reads than control samples did.

The multiplex PCR used 52 forward TRBV primers and 13 reverse TRBJ primers, with assay-based and computational corrections for amplification bias. Within the immunoSEQ assay, multiplex PCR amplified rearranged TRB loci from genomic DNA. TRB amplicons were sequenced using an Illumina HiSeq platform. The source study handled its data this way. Raw sequences were error-filtered and aligned to reference gene sequences by custom algorithms and were subsequently analyzed with the immunoSEQ online tools. The frequencies of productive and nonproductive TRB rearrangements were evaluated among unique sequences as well as among total sequences. Assessment of potential self-reactivity relied on the hydrophobicity of positions 6 and 7 in the TRB CDR3, along with their amino acid composition. Prism software was used to run t tests, Mann-Whitney tests or two-way ANOVA for comparisons between groups. TCRdb mirrors the immuneACCESS table, restricted to in-frame sequences. Some clones are absent from its copies; in checked studies, under half trace to an unresolved V gene, and the reason for the others is unknown. V, J and clone size reflect that table, while D and trimming were determined from the DNA. The table for this sample lists about 6,100 clones; 80% to 90% of them were counted only once. The ten top clones hold around 1.9% of the sample.

According to the germline V gene, CDR1 reads SGHRS and CDR2 reads YFSETQ. Compared with germline, V lacks 4 bases and J lacks 7 bases; bases without a gene match: 4. Inclusive of the bounding cysteine and phenylalanine, the CDR3 is 12 residues long. Only the CDR3 portion is preserved as DNA: 36 bases, with reading frame beginning at the first base. The origin of this receptor is a person under 35 with CD3G deficiency. What was sequenced was CD4+ Tregs sorted from blood. Here the chain combines TRBV5-1 and TRBJ1-2, with 7 bases aligning to TRBD1. This receptor has the CDR3 CASSEDRVGYTF. The nucleotide sequence is given as TGCGCCAGCAGCGAAGACAGGGTTGGCTACACCTTC.